This T cell receptor beta chain comes out of a study of T cells in Graves' hyperthyroidism and ophthalmopathy. Any patient presenting with uncontrolled infection, other autoimmune disease, pregnancy or lactation was left out. Diagnoses were made from clinical symptoms, serum measures (thyroxine and TRAb), thyroid ultrasound and orbital computed tomography. Losses at the gene ends were 1 base for V and 6 bases for J; bases not matched to a gene: 10. Per germline, CDR1 SGHAT and CDR2 FQNNGV. This CDR3 region has 17 residues. General study points: Blood held most thyroid clonotypes expanded above 0.001 frequency.

With regard to this clonotype: Its target is not known.

Amplified TCR beta CDR3 regions derived from RNA transcripts. Initially, a first-round RT-PCR of the TCR CDR3 employed the HTBI primer set. TCRdb re-called the multiplex PCR reads through MiXCR, storing one row per CDR3 protein. The data show roughly 100,000 distinct CDR3 sequences, about 45% seen once. J is TRBJ2-2 and V is TRBV11-2; 8 positions match TRBD1. This TCR derives from a man aged 35 to 55 with Graves' hyperthyroidism. Input material: blood. Here the CDR3 DNA reads TGTGCCAGCAGCTTAGTGGGGACAGGATGGGATTCCGGGGAGCTGTTTTTT. Protein product: CASSLVGTGWDSGELFF.